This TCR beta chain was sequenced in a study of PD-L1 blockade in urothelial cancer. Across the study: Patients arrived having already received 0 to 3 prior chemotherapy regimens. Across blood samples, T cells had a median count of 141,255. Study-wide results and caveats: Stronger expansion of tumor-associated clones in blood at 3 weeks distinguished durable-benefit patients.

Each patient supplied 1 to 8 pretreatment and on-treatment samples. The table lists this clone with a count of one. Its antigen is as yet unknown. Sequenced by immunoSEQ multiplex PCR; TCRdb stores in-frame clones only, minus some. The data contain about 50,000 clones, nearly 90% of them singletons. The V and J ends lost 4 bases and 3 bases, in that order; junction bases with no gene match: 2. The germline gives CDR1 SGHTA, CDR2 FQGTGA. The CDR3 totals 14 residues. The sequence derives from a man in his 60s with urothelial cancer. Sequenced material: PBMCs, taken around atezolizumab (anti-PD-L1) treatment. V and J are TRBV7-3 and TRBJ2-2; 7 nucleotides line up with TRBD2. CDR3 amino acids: CASSSTSHTGELFF. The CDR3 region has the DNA TGTGCCAGCAGCTCGACTAGCCACACCGGGGAGCTGTTTTTT.